This TCR beta chain derives from a study of blood T cell repertoires in COVID-19. Original analysis: Reference gene primer amplification yielded estimated nucleated cell counts. The repertoire was sequenced with immunoSEQ multiplex PCR; TCRdb's copy has only in-frame clones and lacks some. V and J calls and clone size are given by that table; D and trimming were obtained from the DNA. The sample yields 90,000 to 100,000 clones, approximately 84% seen once. CDR3 length: 14 residues. V lost 3 bases and J lost 4, with 15 bases in between. Germline V gene lookup returns CDR1 DFQATT and CDR2 SNEGSKA (reference sequence).

The source material was peripheral blood. This receptor was identified in an older woman with acute or convalescent COVID-19. V gene TRBV20-1 combines with J gene TRBJ1-2, with a weak D call TRBD1 (5 bases). For the CDR3, the DNA is TGCAGTGCTAGTGACGGGCAGGGCGTCTATGGCTACACCTTC. Protein: CSASDGQGVYGYTF.